This T cell receptor beta chain stems from a study of blood T cell repertoires in COVID-19. About the research overall: Samples of COVID-19 (acute and convalescent) were obtained from the United States, Italy and Spain.

The V gene's germline CDR1 is SNHLY and CDR2 FYNNEI. This CDR3 has 15 residues. The V end was cut by 9 bases, the J end by 6 bases, with 21 bases between. This study enrolled people aged roughly 18 to 89 from about two dozen US geographic areas. Cohort 3 recovered donors had two negative PCRs, clearance, or symptom resolution. Measured with immunoSEQ multiplex PCR; TCRdb has only the in-frame clones, and not every one. Of 150,000 to 200,000 clones listed, roughly 82% were seen once; the top ten hold roughly 9.6%. This receptor was identified in a man aged 50 to 59 who had recovered from COVID-19. Input material: PBMCs or T cells enriched from blood (not recorded which). The rearrangement links TRBV2 to TRBJ2-1; maybe TRBD2 (5 bases). The CDR3 protein is CARRPASIQRNEQFF. The CDR3 region has the DNA TGTGCCAGAAGACCCGCTAGCATTCAGCGCAATGAGCAGTTCTTC.